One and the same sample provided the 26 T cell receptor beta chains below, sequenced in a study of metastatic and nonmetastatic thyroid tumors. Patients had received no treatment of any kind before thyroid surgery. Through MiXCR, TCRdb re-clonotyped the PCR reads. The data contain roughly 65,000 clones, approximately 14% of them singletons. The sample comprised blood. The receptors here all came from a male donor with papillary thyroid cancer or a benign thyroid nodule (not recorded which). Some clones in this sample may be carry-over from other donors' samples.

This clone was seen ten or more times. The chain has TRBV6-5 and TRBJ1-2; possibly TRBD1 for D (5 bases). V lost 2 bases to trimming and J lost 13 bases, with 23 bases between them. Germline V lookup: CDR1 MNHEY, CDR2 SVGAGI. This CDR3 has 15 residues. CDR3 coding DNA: TGTGCCAGCAGTTACGGGGCCTTGGGGAGCGGGTCCCCCACCTTC. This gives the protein CASSYGALGSGSPTF.

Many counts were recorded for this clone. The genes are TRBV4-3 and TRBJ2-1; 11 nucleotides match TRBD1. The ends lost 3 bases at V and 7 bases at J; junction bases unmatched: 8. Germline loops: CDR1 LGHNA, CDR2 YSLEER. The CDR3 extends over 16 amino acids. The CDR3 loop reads CASSQETGQGVNEQFF. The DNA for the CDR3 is TGCGCCAGCAGCCAGGAAACGGGACAGGGGGTAAATGAGCAGTTCTTC.

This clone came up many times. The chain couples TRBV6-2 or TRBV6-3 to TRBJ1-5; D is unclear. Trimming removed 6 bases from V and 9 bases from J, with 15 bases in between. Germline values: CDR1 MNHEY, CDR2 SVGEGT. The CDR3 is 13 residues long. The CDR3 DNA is TGTGCCAGCAGCAAGGAGGGATTTATGCCCCAGCATTTT. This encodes CASSKEGFMPQHF.

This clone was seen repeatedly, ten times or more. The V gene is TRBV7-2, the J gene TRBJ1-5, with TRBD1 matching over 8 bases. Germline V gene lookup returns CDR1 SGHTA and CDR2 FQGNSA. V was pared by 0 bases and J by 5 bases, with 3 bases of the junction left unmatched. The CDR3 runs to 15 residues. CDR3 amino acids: CASSLAQGADQPQHF. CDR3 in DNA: TGTGCCAGCAGCTTAGCCCAGGGGGCCGATCAGCCCCAGCATTTT.

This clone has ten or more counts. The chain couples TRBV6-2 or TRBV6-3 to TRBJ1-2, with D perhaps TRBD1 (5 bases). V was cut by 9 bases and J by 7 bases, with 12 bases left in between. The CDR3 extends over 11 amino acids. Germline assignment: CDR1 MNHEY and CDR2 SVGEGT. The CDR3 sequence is CASLGGIGYTF. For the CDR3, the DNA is TGTGCCAGTCTGGGGGGTATTGGCTACACCTTC.

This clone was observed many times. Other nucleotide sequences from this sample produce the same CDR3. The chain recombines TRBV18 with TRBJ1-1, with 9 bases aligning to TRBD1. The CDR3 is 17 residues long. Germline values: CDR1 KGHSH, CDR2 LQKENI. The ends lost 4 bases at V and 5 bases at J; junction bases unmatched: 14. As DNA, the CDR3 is TGTGCCAGCTCACGGGGGGAACAGGGGGCCACGGGGACTGAAGCTTTCTTT. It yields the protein CASSRGEQGATGTEAFF.

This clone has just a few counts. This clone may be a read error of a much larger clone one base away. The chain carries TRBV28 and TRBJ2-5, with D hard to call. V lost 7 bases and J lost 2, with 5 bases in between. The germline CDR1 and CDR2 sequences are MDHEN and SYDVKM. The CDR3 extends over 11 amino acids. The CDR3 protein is CASMVQETQYF. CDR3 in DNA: TGTGCCAGCATGGTTCAAGAGACCCAGTACTTC.

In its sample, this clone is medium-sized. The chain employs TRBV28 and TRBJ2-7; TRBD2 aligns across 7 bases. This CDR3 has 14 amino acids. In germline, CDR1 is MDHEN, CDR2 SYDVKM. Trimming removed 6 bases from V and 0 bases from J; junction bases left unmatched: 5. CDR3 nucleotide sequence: TGTGCCAGCAGACTAACTAGCGACTCCTACGAGCAGTACTTC. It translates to CASRLTSDSYEQYF.

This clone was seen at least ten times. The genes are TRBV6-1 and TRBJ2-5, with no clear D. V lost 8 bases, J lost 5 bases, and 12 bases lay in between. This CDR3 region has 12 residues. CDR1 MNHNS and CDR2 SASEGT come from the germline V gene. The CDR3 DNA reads TGTGCCAGCTCATCGATTGGGGAGACCCAGTACTTC. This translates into CASSSIGETQYF.

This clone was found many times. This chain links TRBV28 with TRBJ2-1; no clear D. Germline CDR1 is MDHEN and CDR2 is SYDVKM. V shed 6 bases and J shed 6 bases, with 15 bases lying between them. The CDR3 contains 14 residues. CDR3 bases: TGTGCCAGCAGCCACGCTTATGCACCCAATGAGCAGTTCTTC. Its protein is CASSHAYAPNEQFF.

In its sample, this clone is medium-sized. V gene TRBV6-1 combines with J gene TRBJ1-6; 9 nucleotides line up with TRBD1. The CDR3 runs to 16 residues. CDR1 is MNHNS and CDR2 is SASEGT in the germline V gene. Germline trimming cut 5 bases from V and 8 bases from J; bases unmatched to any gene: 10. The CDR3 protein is CASSISRDREDSPLHF. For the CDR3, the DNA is TGTGCCAGCAGTATCAGCCGGGACAGGGAAGATTCACCCCTCCACTTT.

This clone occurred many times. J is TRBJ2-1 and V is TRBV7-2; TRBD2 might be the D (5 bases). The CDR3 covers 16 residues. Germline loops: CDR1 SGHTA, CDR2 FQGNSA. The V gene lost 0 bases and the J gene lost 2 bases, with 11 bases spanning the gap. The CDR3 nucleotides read TGTGCCAGCAGCTTAGCATTGAGGGCGGCCTACAATGAGCAGTTCTTC. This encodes CASSLALRAAYNEQFF.

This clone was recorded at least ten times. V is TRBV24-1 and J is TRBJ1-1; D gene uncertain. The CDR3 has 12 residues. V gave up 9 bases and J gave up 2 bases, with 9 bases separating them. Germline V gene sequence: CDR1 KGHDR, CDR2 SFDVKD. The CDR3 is CATYDGNTEAFF. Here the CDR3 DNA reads TGTGCCACCTACGACGGTAACACTGAAGCTTTCTTT.

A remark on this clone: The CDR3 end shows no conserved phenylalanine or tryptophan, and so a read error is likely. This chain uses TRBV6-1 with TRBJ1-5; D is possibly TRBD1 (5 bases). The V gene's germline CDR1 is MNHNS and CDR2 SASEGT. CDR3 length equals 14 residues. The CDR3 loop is CASSTDRDNHPQHL. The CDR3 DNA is TGTGCCAGCAGTACCGACAGAGACAATCATCCCCAGCATCTT.

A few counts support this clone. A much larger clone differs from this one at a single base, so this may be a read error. The CDR3 spells CASSLSTSMDTQYF. The CDR3 DNA follows: TGCGCCAGCAGCTTGTCTACTAGCATGGATACGCAGTATTTT. The rearrangement uses TRBV5-1 and TRBJ2-3, with D tentatively TRBD2 (6 bases). Trimming took 1 base from V and 6 from J, leaving 12 bases between them. The CDR3 extends over 14 amino acids. Germline CDR1 reads SGHRS; CDR2 reads YFSETQ.

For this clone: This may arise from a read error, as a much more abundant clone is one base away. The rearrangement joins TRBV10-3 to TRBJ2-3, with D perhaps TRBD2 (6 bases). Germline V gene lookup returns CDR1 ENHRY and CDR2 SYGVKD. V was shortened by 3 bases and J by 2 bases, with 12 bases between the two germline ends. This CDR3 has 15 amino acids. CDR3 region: CAISDGGYNTDTQYF. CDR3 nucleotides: TGTGCCATCAGTGATGGAGGGTACAACACAGATACGCAGTATTTT.

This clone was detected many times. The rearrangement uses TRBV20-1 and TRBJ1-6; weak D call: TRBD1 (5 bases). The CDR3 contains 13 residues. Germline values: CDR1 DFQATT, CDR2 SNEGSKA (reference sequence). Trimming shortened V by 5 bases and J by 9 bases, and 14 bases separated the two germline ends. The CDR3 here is CSAFRGGSSPLHF. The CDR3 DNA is TGCAGTGCTTTTCGGGGCGGGAGTTCACCCCTCCACTTT.

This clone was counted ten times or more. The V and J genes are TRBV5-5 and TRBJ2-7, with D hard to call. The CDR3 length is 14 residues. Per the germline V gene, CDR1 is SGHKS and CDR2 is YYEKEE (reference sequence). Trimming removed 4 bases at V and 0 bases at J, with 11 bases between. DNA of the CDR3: TGTGCCAGCAGCCCCCATAAAAACTCCTACGAGCAGTACTTC. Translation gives CASSPHKNSYEQYF.

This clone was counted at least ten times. CDR3 protein: CASSQGLAGGPGEQYV. The CDR3 DNA sequence: TGTGCCAGCAGCCAGGGACTAGCGGGAGGGCCGGGAGAGCAGTACGTC. The chain recombines TRBV6-1 with TRBJ2-7; 16 bases map to TRBD2. Per the germline V gene, CDR1 is MNHNS and CDR2 is SASEGT. There are 16 residues in the CDR3. The V gene end was trimmed by 6 bases and the J gene end by 7 bases; junction bases not matched to a gene: 9.

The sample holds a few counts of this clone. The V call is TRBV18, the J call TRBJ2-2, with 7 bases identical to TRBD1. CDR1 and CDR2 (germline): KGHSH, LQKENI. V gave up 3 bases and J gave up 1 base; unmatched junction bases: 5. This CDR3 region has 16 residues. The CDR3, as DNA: TGTGCCAGCTCACCGGATGGGACAGTGAACACCGGGGAGCTGTTTTTT. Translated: CASSPDGTVNTGELFF.

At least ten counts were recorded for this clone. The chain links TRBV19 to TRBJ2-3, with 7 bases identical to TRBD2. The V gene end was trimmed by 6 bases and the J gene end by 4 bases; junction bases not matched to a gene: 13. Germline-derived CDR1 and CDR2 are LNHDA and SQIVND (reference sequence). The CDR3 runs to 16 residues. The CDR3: CASSPRASGYSDTQYF. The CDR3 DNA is TGTGCCAGTAGCCCCCGGGCTAGCGGATATTCAGATACGCAGTATTTT.

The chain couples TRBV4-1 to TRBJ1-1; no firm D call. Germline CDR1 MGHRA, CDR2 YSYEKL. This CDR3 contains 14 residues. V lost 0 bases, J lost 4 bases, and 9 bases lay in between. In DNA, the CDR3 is TGCGCCAGCAGCCAAGATATAGGAAGCACTGAAGCTTTCTTT. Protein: CASSQDIGSTEAFF.

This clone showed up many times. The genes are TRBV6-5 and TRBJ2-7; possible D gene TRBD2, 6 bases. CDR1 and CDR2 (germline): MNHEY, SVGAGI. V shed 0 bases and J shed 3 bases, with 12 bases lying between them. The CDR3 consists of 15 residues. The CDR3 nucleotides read TGTGCCAGCAGTTACTCGGGGCGGGGATACTACGAGCAGTACTTC. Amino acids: CASSYSGRGYYEQYF.

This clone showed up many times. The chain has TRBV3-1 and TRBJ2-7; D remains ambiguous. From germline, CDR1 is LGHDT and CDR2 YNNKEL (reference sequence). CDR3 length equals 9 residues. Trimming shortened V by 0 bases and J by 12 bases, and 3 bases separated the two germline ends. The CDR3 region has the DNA TGTGCCAGCAGCCAAGAGGGGTACTTC. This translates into CASSQEGYF.

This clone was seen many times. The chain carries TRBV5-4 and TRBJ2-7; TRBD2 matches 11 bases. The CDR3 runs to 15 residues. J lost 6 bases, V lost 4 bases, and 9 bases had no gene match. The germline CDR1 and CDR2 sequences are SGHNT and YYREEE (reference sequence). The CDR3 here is CASSPLAGGLSEQYF. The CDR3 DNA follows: TGTGCCAGCAGCCCGTTAGCGGGAGGGCTGAGCGAGCAGTACTTC.

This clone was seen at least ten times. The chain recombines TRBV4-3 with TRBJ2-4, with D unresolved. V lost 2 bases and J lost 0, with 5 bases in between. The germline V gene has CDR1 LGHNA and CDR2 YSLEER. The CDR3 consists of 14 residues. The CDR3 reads CASSQNEAKNIQYF. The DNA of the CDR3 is TGCGCCAGCAGCCAAAATGAAGCCAAAAACATTCAGTACTTC.